This TCR beta chain was retrieved from a study of shared clonotypes between healthy human individuals. Study results and limitations: Investigators expected sequencing depth to affect clonotype sharing among donors.

Produced via immunoSEQ multiplex PCR; TCRdb's table is partial and in-frame only. The repertoire consists of approximately 2,000,000 clones, with around 90% occurring once and the leading ten covering about 0.36%. CDR3 length: 16 amino acids. J lost 9 bases, V lost 2 bases, and 6 bases had no gene match. CDR1 and CDR2 (germline): ENHRY, SYGVKD. As for this clone: The antigen remains undetermined.

This clonotype was sampled from a man younger than 30 in good health. Some clones in this sample may be carry-over from other donors' samples. The chain joins TRBV10-3 to TRBJ2-1; TRBD2 agrees at 14 bases. Sequences were obtained from naive CD4+ T cells from PBMCs. Subset given: CD45RA+ positively selected. The CDR3 nucleotides read TGTGCCATCAGTGAGGCGGGACTAGCGGGAGTAGGTGAGCAGTTCTTC. Encoded protein: CAISEAGLAGVGEQFF.